This TCR beta chain comes out of a study of T-cell reconstitution after alpha-beta-depleted transplantation in children. Study-wide findings and caveats: Reportedly, alpha-beta T cells present about two months post-transplant originated from several hundred expanded clones of graft origin. Newly made T cells mostly supplied T-cell counts and diversity one year after transplant. Some patients' high day-60 TCRbeta diversity was attributed to recipient cells surviving conditioning.

Germline lookup yields CDR1 SGHKS and CDR2 YYEKEE (reference sequence). CDR3 length equals 13 residues. Deletions cut 4 bases from V and 7 bases from J, with 14 bases between. This clonotype was seen only a few times. Its antigen is still unknown. Unique molecular identifiers were incorporated when the TCRbeta library was constructed. TCRdb processed the PCR reads anew with MiXCR; each CDR3 protein has one entry. The data show 780,000 or so distinct CDR3 sequences, less than 20% seen once. This specimen consisted of PBMCs, mostly from graft donor cells, obtained 360 days after TCRalphabeta/CD19-depleted stem cell transplant. This chain connects TRBV5-5 to TRBJ2-5, with a weak D call TRBD2 (6 bases). This receptor was taken from a male patient younger than 18 who had a stem cell transplant for acute lymphoblastic leukemia, so the T cells may come from the graft donor. CDR3 residues: CASSPRTTGTQYF. CDR3 bases: TGTGCCAGCAGCCCTCGGACTACTGGGACCCAGTACTTC.